One and the same sample provided the 20 T cell receptor beta chains below, sequenced in a study of CD8+CD57+ T cells in acquired aplastic anemia. TCR beta VDJ and CDR3 profiling used genomic DNA as template. TCRdb passed the reads through MiXCR, listing each CDR3 protein once. This table has roughly 240,000 distinct CDR3 sequences, 47% appearing once. The patients chosen for sequencing had shown expansion of CD8+CD57+ cells (detected by flow cytometry). The sequencing input was sorted CD4+, CD8+, or CD8+CD57+ T cells (not recorded which) from PBMCs. The receptors originated from a human donor with aplastic anemia.

As to this clonotype: One end of the junction is discordant with germline, which a read error may explain. The genes are TRBV15 and TRBJ2-5; the D is unclear. CDR3 length: 11 residues. Germline V lookup: CDR1 LNHNV, CDR2 YYDKDF (reference sequence). CDR3 nucleotides: TGCGCCACCAGCGAAAAAGAGACCCAGTGCTTC. Protein product: CATSEKETQCF.

This clonotype came up many times. The chain couples TRBV29-1 to TRBJ2-7; D may correspond to TRBD1 or TRBD2 (6 bases each). This CDR3 is built from 16 residues. Trimming shortened V by 0 bases and J by 6 bases, and 21 bases separated the two germline ends. Germline CDR1 and CDR2: SQVTM and ANQGSEA. The CDR3 DNA follows: TGCAGCGTTGAAGAAGTCAGGGGAGGACCGTGGGCCGAGCAGTACTTC. Translation gives CSVEEVRGGPWAEQYF.

This clonotype was counted a single time. This chain links TRBV14 with TRBJ2-7; TRBD1 matches 9 bases. Germline-derived CDR1 and CDR2 are SGHDN and FVKESK. This CDR3 is 15 amino acids long. Trimming removed 2 bases from V and 5 bases from J; junction bases left unmatched: 7. The CDR3 coding sequence is TGTGCCAGCAGCCAATCCGGGACAGGGTACCACGAGCAGTACTTC. This codes for CASSQSGTGYHEQYF.

The rearrangement uses TRBV5-1 and TRBJ2-5, with D possibly matching TRBD2 (5 bases). The V end was cut by 0 bases, the J end by 10 bases, with 16 bases between. CDR1 and CDR2 (germline): SGHRS, YFSETQ. The CDR3 has 14 amino acids. DNA for the CDR3: TGCGCCAGCAGCTTGGCGGGAAGCGAGGTAGACCAGTACTTC. Translation gives CASSLAGSEVDQYF.

The chain uses TRBV5-1 and TRBJ1-1; D uncertain. The germline V and J ends were trimmed by 6 bases and 1 base, with 10 bases remaining between them. This CDR3 contains 13 residues. CDR1 and CDR2 from the germline V gene are SGHRS and YFSETQ. The CDR3: CASTWTGNTEAFF. As DNA, the CDR3 is TGCGCCAGCACATGGACGGGGAACACTGAAGCTTTCTTT.

This chain uses TRBV6-4 with TRBJ2-3, with no clear D. The CDR3 runs 13 residues. Trimming shortened V by 3 bases and J by 0 bases, and 4 bases separated the two germline ends. Germline assignment: CDR1 MRHNA and CDR2 SNTAGT. CDR3: CASSERSTDTQYF. For the CDR3, the DNA is TGTGCCAGCAGTGAGCGAAGCACAGATACGCAGTATTTT.

CDR3 sequence: CASSLAGGGGANVLTF. CDR3 coding DNA: TGTGCCAGCAGCTTAGCGGGGGGTGGGGGGGCCAACGTCCTGACTTTC. The chain has TRBV7-9 and TRBJ2-6; tentatively, D is TRBD2 (6 bases). CDR1 SEHNR and CDR2 FQNEAQ come from the germline V gene (reference sequence). Trimming shortened V by 0 bases and J by 4 bases, and 10 bases separated the two germline ends. The CDR3 runs 16 residues. Filled out from reference TRBV7-9 and TRBJ2-6, the complete variable domain reads DTGVSQNPRHKITKRGQNVTFRCDPISEHNRLYWYRQTLGQGPEFLTYFQNEAQLEKSRLLSDRFSAERPKGSFSTLEIQRTEQGDSAMYLCASSLAGGGGANVLTFGAGSRLTVL.

Ten or more counts support this clonotype. CDR3 residues: CSASPYEGQGERYEQYF. In DNA, the CDR3 is TGCAGTGCTAGTCCTTACGAGGGACAGGGAGAGAGGTACGAGCAGTACTTC. J is TRBJ2-7 and V is TRBV20-1; 9 nucleotides line up with TRBD1. The junction had 16 bases not matched to a gene; V was cut back by 3 bases and J by 4 bases. The germline gives CDR1 DFQATT, CDR2 SNEGSKA (reference sequence). The CDR3 runs to 17 residues.

This clonotype was recorded many times. The chain combines TRBV6-5 with TRBJ2-1; 7 nucleotides match TRBD1. The CDR3 consists of 13 residues. CDR1 and CDR2 from the germline V gene are MNHEY and SVGAGI. J gave up 7 bases and V 0 bases, and 0 bases lay outside the gene matches. The CDR3 DNA sequence: TGTGCCAGCAGTTACTCGACAGGGAATGAGCAGTTCTTC. Its translation: CASSYSTGNEQFF.

This clonotype was recorded a few times. This may be a read error: a much more frequent sequence differs by one nucleotide. The CDR3 carries no conserved terminal phenylalanine or tryptophan, so it likely arises from a read error. J is TRBJ2-7 and V is TRBV25-1; a weak D match, TRBD1 (5 bases). CDR1 is MGHDK and CDR2 is SYGVNS in the germline V gene. V lost 3 bases and J 2 bases, leaving 8 bases between the germline ends. The CDR3 is made up of 13 amino acids. The chain's CDR3 is CASSDRDTYEQYL. The CDR3 DNA follows: TGTGCCAGCAGTGACAGGGATACCTACGAGCAGTACCTC.

This clonotype was observed a handful of times. A single base is all that separates this from a far larger clone, so a read error is likely. The CDR3 DNA reads as TGTGTCAGCAGCTCAACAGGCGAGCAGTACTTC. This gives the protein CVSSSTGEQYF. This chain links TRBV13 with TRBJ2-7; TRBD1 might be the D (5 bases). Germline lookup yields CDR1 PRHDT and CDR2 FYEKMQ (reference sequence). The CDR3 is 11 amino acids.

The chain is built from TRBV20-1 and TRBJ1-6; 9 bases fit TRBD1. J gave up 9 bases and V 1 base, and 4 bases lay outside the gene matches. Germline lookup yields CDR1 DFQATT and CDR2 SNEGSKA (reference sequence). This CDR3 has 14 amino acids. The DNA for the CDR3 is TGCAGTGCTAGAGCGGGACAGGGATTTTCACCCCTCCACTTT. Encoded protein: CSARAGQGFSPLHF.

The gene calls are TRBV20-1 and TRBJ2-1, with D perhaps TRBD1 (5 bases). Germline assignment: CDR1 DFQATT and CDR2 SNEGSKA (reference sequence). V lost 7 bases and J lost 5, with 15 bases in between. The length of the CDR3 is 13 residues. CDR3 amino acids: CSGYTGINNEQFF. The CDR3 DNA sequence: TGCAGTGGTTATACAGGAATCAACAATGAGCAGTTCTTC.

The table lists this clonotype with a few counts. V gene TRBV28 combines with J gene TRBJ2-5; D possibly uses TRBD1 or TRBD2 (5 bases each). Germline values: CDR1 MDHEN, CDR2 SYDVKM. Trimming took 4 bases from V and 5 from J, leaving 23 bases between them. The CDR3 length is 17 residues. Here the CDR3 reads CASSYSGTLNGKETQYF. CDR3 sequence (DNA): TGTGCCAGCAGTTACTCCGGGACCCTAAACGGCAAGGAGACCCAGTACTTC.

This clonotype was recorded at least ten times. CDR3 nucleotide sequence: TGTGCCAGCAGCTTACTACAAGGGGATTACGAGCAGTACTTC. Residues: CASSLLQGDYEQYF. The genes are TRBV7-9 and TRBJ2-7; perhaps TRBD1 as D (5 bases). Germline CDR1 reads SEHNR; CDR2 reads FQNEAQ (reference sequence). This CDR3 region has 14 residues. The V gene lost 2 bases and the J gene lost 4 bases, with 12 bases spanning the gap.

This clonotype was seen repeatedly, ten times or more. V usage is TRBV12-3 or TRBV12-4 and J usage is TRBJ2-1; D remains ambiguous. V gave up 4 bases and J gave up 9 bases, with 7 bases separating them. The CDR3 sequence is 11 residues long. The CDR3 loop reads CASSWSVEQFF. Written as DNA, the CDR3 is TGTGCCAGCAGTTGGAGTGTTGAGCAGTTCTTC.

This clonotype was seen only a few times. Compared with germline, one end of the junction differs, possibly owing to a read error. The V call is TRBV28, the J call TRBJ2-7; possible D gene TRBD1, 5 bases. The CDR3 extends over 16 amino acids. Germline V gives CDR1 MDHEN, CDR2 SYDVKM. CDR3 coding DNA: TGTGTCAGCAGTCCCCCGGGCTACGAAACAGGCTACGAGCAGTACTTC. It codes for CVSSPPGYETGYEQYF.

The J gene is TRBJ2-7, the V gene TRBV28, with a weak D call TRBD2 (5 bases). Per the germline V gene, CDR1 is MDHEN and CDR2 is SYDVKM. The CDR3 loop spans 13 amino acids. V lost 5 bases, J lost 5 bases, and 13 bases lay in between. The DNA of the CDR3 is TGTGCCAGCAGTCGGGGAGAGCCCCACGAGCAGTACTTC. It yields the protein CASSRGEPHEQYF.

This clonotype was found many times. The V and J genes are TRBV12-3 or TRBV12-4 and TRBJ2-7, with 10 positions matching TRBD1. Germline trimming cut 5 bases from V and 3 bases from J; bases unmatched to any gene: 7. The CDR3 spans 15 residues. CDR3 sequence reads: CASSEPGQGIYEQYF. The CDR3 nucleotides are TGTGCCAGCAGTGAACCGGGACAGGGGATCTACGAGCAGTACTTC.

The chain combines TRBV10-3 with TRBJ1-6; unclear D gene. V was shortened by 6 bases and J by 7 bases, with 13 bases between the two germline ends. CDR1 is ENHRY and CDR2 is SYGVKD in the germline V gene. This CDR3 contains 14 residues. The chain's CDR3 is CAISERENNSPLHF. CDR3 coding DNA: TGTGCCATCAGCGAAAGGGAGAACAATTCACCCCTCCACTTT.